The TCR beta chain described here comes from a study of T cell responses to AZD1222 COVID-19 vaccine. Sequenced by immunoSEQ multiplex PCR; TCRdb stores in-frame clones only, minus some. The repertoire holds approximately 170,000 clones, with about 90% as singletons. The trim removed 4 bases at V and 5 bases at J, leaving 2 bases unmatched. Per germline, CDR1 LNHDA and CDR2 SQIVND (reference sequence). The CDR3 runs 14 residues. The chain combines TRBV19 with TRBJ1-5, with 10 bases identical to TRBD1. This TCR came from an adult who received the AZD1222 COVID-19 vaccine. This specimen consisted of peripheral blood, obtained 28 days after the second AZD1222 dose. The CDR3 here is CASSRTGGDQPQHF. As DNA, the CDR3 is TGTGCCAGTAGTAGGACAGGGGGGGATCAGCCCCAGCATTTT.